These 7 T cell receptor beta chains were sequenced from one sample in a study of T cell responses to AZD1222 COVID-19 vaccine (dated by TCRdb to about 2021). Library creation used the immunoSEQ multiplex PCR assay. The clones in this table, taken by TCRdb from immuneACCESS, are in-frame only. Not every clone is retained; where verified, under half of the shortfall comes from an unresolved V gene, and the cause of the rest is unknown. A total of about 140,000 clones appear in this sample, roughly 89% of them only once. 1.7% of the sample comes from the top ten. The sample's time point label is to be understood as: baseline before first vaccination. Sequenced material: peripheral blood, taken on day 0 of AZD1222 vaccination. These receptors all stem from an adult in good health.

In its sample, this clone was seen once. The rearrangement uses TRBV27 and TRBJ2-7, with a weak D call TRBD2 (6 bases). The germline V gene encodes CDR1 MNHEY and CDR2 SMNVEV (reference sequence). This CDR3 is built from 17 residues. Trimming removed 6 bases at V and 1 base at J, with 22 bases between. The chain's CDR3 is CASSRGWRADSSYEQYF. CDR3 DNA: TGTGCCAGCAGCCGGGGGTGGCGGGCGGACTCTTCCTACGAGCAGTACTTC.

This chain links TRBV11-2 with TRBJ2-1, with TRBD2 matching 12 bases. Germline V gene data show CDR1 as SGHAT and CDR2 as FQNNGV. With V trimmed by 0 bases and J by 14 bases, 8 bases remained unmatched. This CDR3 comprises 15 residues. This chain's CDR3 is CASSLEPTSGSAEFF. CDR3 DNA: TGTGCCAGCAGCTTAGAGCCGACTAGCGGGAGTGCCGAGTTCTTC.

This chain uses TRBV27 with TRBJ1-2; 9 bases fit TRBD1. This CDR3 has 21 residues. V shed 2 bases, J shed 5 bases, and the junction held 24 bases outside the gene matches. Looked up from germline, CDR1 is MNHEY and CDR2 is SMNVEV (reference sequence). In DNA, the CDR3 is TGTGCCAGCAGTTTACGCGTTTCGTCCCGGGACAGGGATGGTTGGAGGTATGGCTACACCTTC. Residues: CASSLRVSSRDRDGWRYGYTF.

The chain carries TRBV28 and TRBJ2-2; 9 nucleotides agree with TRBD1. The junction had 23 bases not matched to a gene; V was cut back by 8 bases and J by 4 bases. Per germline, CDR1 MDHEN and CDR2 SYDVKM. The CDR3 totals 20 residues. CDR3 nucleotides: TGTGCCAGCTTTTCTCTGACCCGGGACAGGGACCAAGGGAGCACCGGGGAGCTGTTTTTT. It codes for CASFSLTRDRDQGSTGELFF.

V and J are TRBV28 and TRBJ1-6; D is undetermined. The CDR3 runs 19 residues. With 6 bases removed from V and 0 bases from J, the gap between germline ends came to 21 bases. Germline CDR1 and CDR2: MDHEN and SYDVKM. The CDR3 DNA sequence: TGTGCCAGCAGCGAGGCCCGGGTAGGCGCCAGCTCCTATAATTCACCCCTCCACTTT. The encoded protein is CASSEARVGASSYNSPLHF.

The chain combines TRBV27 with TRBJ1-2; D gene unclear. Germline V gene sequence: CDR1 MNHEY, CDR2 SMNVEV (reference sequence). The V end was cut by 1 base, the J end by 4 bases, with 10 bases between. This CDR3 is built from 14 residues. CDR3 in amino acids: CASSLLGTAYGYTF. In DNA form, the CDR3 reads TGTGCCAGCAGTTTATTGGGCACGGCCTATGGCTACACCTTC.

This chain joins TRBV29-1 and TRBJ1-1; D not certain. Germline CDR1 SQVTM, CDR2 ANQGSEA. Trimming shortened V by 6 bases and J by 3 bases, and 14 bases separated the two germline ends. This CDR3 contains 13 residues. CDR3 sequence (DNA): TGCAGCGTCCGGGCCTTCTCGGACACTGAAGCTTTCTTT. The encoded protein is CSVRAFSDTEAFF.